This entry concerns a single TCR beta chain. These data belong to a study of cytomegalovirus exposure and HLA in healthy donors. CDR1 is SGHVS and CDR2 is FNYEAQ in the germline V gene. The CDR3 contains 16 residues. Trimming stripped 1 base from V and 1 base from J, with 13 bases between. The PCR made use of 60 Vbeta and 13 Jbeta primers. The repertoire was sequenced with immunoSEQ multiplex PCR; TCRdb's copy has only in-frame clones and lacks some. Of about 190,000 clones detected, roughly 75% appear once; the ten largest clones hold about 4.4%. J is TRBJ1-1 and V is TRBV7-6, with D maybe TRBD1 (5 bases). The sequenced sample consisted of PBMCs. The sequence derives from a man aged 25-45 years in good health and CMV-seropositive. This CDR3 reads CASSLGGLSSNTEAFF. CDR3 coding DNA: TGTGCCAGCAGCTTAGGGGGACTCTCGTCGAACACTGAAGCTTTCTTT.